The 20 T cell receptor beta chains reported below all come from one sample, sequenced in a study of T cells after yellow fever vaccination. TCRdb re-called the 5' RACE reads through MiXCR, storing one row per CDR3 protein. The repertoire has 90,000 to 130,000 distinct CDR3 sequences, approximately 8.4% of them found once; the top ten carry roughly 27%. The sequences come from CD8+ T cells sorted from PBMCs, collected 45 days after the yellow fever booster vaccination. The receptors stem from a man aged 25-40 years who received the YFV17D yellow fever vaccine.

This clonotype was counted at least ten times. The chain combines TRBV29-1 with TRBJ1-1, with a possible D match to TRBD1 (5 bases). This CDR3 has 13 amino acids. Trimming took off 7 bases at V and 6 bases at J, with 18 bases between the two ends. CDR1 is SQVTM, CDR2 ANQGSEA, per germline. The CDR3 DNA is TGCAGCGGCGGGGACGTAAATACCCCTGAAGCTTTCTTT. This gives the protein CSGGDVNTPEAFF.

This clonotype has a count of ten or more. This sequence joins TRBV24-1 and TRBJ2-5, with D uncertain. Trimming shortened V by 3 bases and J by 4 bases, and 5 bases separated the two germline ends. The CDR3 length is 12 residues. Germline V gene data show CDR1 as KGHDR and CDR2 as SFDVKD. The DNA for the CDR3 is TGTGCCACCAGTGATATAACAGAGACCCAGTACTTC. Translation gives CATSDITETQYF.

V and J are TRBV7-2 and TRBJ2-7; possibly TRBD1 for D (6 bases). The V end was cut by 5 bases, the J end by 2 bases, with 22 bases between. The CDR3 runs to 17 residues. Germline assignment: CDR1 SGHTA and CDR2 FQGNSA. The CDR3: CASSTIQGRVGAYEQYF. DNA of the CDR3: TGTGCCAGCAGCACCATACAGGGTCGAGTAGGGGCCTACGAGCAGTACTTC.

This clonotype has a handful of counts. The V gene is TRBV7-9, the J gene TRBJ1-2, with a tentative D call TRBD1 (5 bases). V dropped 1 base and J dropped 8 bases, with 11 bases sitting between them. CDR3 length: 13 residues. Germline V gene lookup returns CDR1 SEHNR and CDR2 FQNEAQ (reference sequence). CDR3: CASSLEGRQGYTF. CDR3 DNA sequence: TGTGCCAGCAGCTTAGAGGGCAGACAGGGCTACACCTTC.

This clonotype has a count of ten or more. At one end, the junction sequence differs from germline, possibly due to a read error. The chain carries TRBV7-7 and TRBJ2-1, with a tentative D call TRBD2 (7 bases). Germline loops: CDR1 SSHAT, CDR2 FNYEAQ (reference sequence). The CDR3 covers 18 residues. The CDR3 DNA reads as TGTGCTAGCAGCGATAGGGGGGGTGAGCGGGCTTCCTACAATGAGCAGTTCTTC. Protein: CASSDRGGERASYNEQFF. The full variable domain, rest sourced from reference TRBV7-7 and TRBJ2-1, is GAGVSQSPRYKVTKRGQDVTLRCDPISSHATLYWYQQALGQGPEFLTYFNYEAQPDKSGLPSDRFSAERPEGSISTLTIQRTEQRDSAMYRCASSDRGGERASYNEQFFGPGTRLTVL.

The chain employs TRBV23-1 and TRBJ2-3; a weak D match, TRBD2 (6 bases). TRBV23-1 is marked as an open reading frame, function uncertain. Deletions cut 4 bases from V and 2 bases from J, with 13 bases between. CDR3 length equals 15 residues. CDR3 sequence reads: CASSLKRAPTDTQYF. The CDR3 bases are TGCGCCAGCAGTCTAAAGCGGGCGCCCACAGATACGCAGTATTTT.

This clonotype was detected ten times or more. The gene calls are TRBV5-1 and TRBJ2-2; D is possibly TRBD1 (6 bases). Per the germline V gene, CDR1 is SGHRS and CDR2 is YFSETQ. V was shortened by 1 base and J by 2 bases, with 12 bases between the two germline ends. There are 16 residues in the CDR3. This CDR3 reads CASSLTWTDNTGELFF. The DNA of the CDR3 is TGCGCCAGCAGCTTGACTTGGACAGACAACACCGGGGAGCTGTTTTTT.

This clonotype was found once. Possible read error: a much larger clone is one base away. The chain has TRBV12-3 or TRBV12-4 and TRBJ1-3; unclear D gene. CDR3 length: 13 residues. Trimming left V 9 bases short and J 1 base short, with 10 bases between. The CDR3 DNA reads as TGTGCCAGAACCTTAGCATCTGGAAACACCATATATTTT. Translating it yields CARTLASGNTIYF.

In its sample, this clonotype was seen many times. The chain joins TRBV5-1 to TRBJ2-7, with D unclear. The CDR3 covers 13 residues. CDR1 SGHRS and CDR2 YFSETQ come from the germline V gene. Trimming pared 0 bases from V and 1 base from J, leaving 5 bases between. This CDR3 is CASSLDGSYEQYF. CDR3 coding DNA: TGCGCCAGCAGCTTGGACGGATCCTACGAGCAGTACTTC.

This clonotype has more than one count but fewer than ten. The chain recombines TRBV20-1 with TRBJ2-7, with D possibly matching TRBD2 (6 bases). The CDR3 spans 12 residues. CDR1 DFQATT and CDR2 SNEGSKA come from the germline V gene (reference sequence). V lost 5 bases, J lost 5 bases, and 13 bases lay in between. CDR3 nucleotides: TGCAGTGCTGAGTGGAGGGCGGACGAGCAGTACTTC. Its translation: CSAEWRADEQYF.

There are a few counts of this clonotype. J is TRBJ2-3 and V is TRBV4-3; TRBD2 aligns across 9 bases. The CDR3 has 14 residues. The germline V gene has CDR1 LGHNA and CDR2 YSLEER. V lost 4 bases, J lost 5 bases, and 4 bases stayed unmatched. This CDR3 is CASSRAGGVDTQYF. In DNA, the CDR3 is TGCGCCAGCAGCCGAGCGGGAGGCGTAGATACGCAGTATTTT.

This clonotype was observed at least ten times. The chain joins TRBV2 to TRBJ2-1; 11 bases map to TRBD2. The germline gives CDR1 SNHLY, CDR2 FYNNEI. The CDR3 runs to 16 residues. The trim removed 3 bases at V and 7 bases at J, leaving 8 bases unmatched. This CDR3 is CASSDPGTSGINEQFF. CDR3 sequence (DNA): TGTGCCAGCAGTGATCCCGGGACTAGCGGCATAAATGAGCAGTTCTTC.

The table lists this clonotype with a few counts. The chain couples TRBV7-2 to TRBJ2-7; D is ambiguous. V lost 4 bases and J lost 2, with 9 bases in between. CDR1 is SGHTA, CDR2 FQGNSA, per germline. This CDR3 region has 13 residues. The CDR3 coding sequence is TGTGCCAGCAGCTCCGCGGACCCCTACGAGCAGTACTTC. It yields the protein CASSSADPYEQYF.

This clonotype was counted ten times or more. The chain couples TRBV4-3 to TRBJ2-7; D gene uncertain. Germline CDR1 LGHNA, CDR2 YSLEER. Trimming removed 1 base at V and 2 bases at J, with 6 bases between. The CDR3 spans 13 residues. The CDR3 DNA reads as TGCGCCAGCAGCCAAGGATACGCCTACGAGCAGTACTTC. This gives the protein CASSQGYAYEQYF.

The CDR3 is CASSLGVLSVEWEKLETQYF. DNA of the CDR3: TGTGCCAGCAGCTTAGGGGTTCTTAGCGTGGAGTGGGAGAAATTGGAGACCCAGTACTTC. The rearrangement uses TRBV11-2 and TRBJ2-5, with a possible D match to TRBD2 (5 bases). This CDR3 has 20 amino acids. The V end was cut by 1 base, the J end by 5 bases, with 29 bases between. CDR1 SGHAT and CDR2 FQNNGV come from the germline V gene.

There are many counts of this clonotype. The chain employs TRBV15 and TRBJ2-1; D gene ambiguous. The CDR3 is 15 residues long. Deletions cut 1 base from V and 0 bases from J, with 7 bases between. CDR1 LNHNV and CDR2 YYDKDF come from the germline V gene (reference sequence). This CDR3 is CATSRGSFSYNEQFF. The CDR3 bases are TGTGCCACCAGCAGAGGGTCTTTCTCCTACAATGAGCAGTTCTTC.

This clonotype was recorded many times. The gene calls are TRBV10-2 and TRBJ2-1; the match to TRBD1 covers 11 bases. With 7 bases clipped from V and 3 bases from J, the junction kept 5 bases outside the gene matches. The CDR3 totals 15 residues. Per germline, CDR1 WSHSY and CDR2 SAAADI. The CDR3 reads CASTTGTGGYNEQFF. The CDR3 DNA follows: TGCGCCAGCACAACCGGGACAGGGGGCTACAATGAGCAGTTCTTC.

At least ten counts were recorded for this clonotype. The chain recombines TRBV5-1 with TRBJ2-3, with TRBD2 matching 8 bases. The CDR3 runs 16 residues. Germline assignment: CDR1 SGHRS and CDR2 YFSETQ. Trimming cost V 7 bases and J 2 bases; bases outside gene matches: 12. The CDR3 region has the DNA TGCGCCAGCGTCGACGGCACTAGCGGAATCACAGATACGCAGTATTTT. This encodes CASVDGTSGITDTQYF. The whole variable domain, remainder taken from reference TRBV5-1 and TRBJ2-3, is KAGVTQTPRYLIKTRGQQVTLSCSPISGHRSVSWYQQTPGQGLQFLFEYFSETQRNKGNFPGRFSGRQFSNSRSEMNVSTLELGDSALYLCASVDGTSGITDTQYFGPGTRLTVL.

This chain connects TRBV10-2 to TRBJ2-1; D perhaps matches TRBD1 (5 bases). From germline, CDR1 is WSHSY and CDR2 SAAADI. The CDR3 is made up of 11 amino acids. The V gene lost 2 bases and the J gene lost 14 bases, with 10 bases spanning the gap. In DNA form, the CDR3 reads TGCGCCAGCAGTGAGGGGGCCGACGAGTTCTTC. It encodes CASSEGADEFF.

This clonotype was found a few times. The chain recombines TRBV7-9 with TRBJ2-7; possibly TRBD1 for D (5 bases). V lost 5 bases to trimming and J lost 6 bases, with 8 bases between them. Looked up from germline, CDR1 is SEHNR and CDR2 is FQNEAQ (reference sequence). The CDR3 length is 11 residues. CDR3: CASSQRGEQYF. The CDR3 nucleotides read TGTGCCAGCAGCCAAAGGGGCGAGCAGTACTTC.